This T cell receptor beta chain was sequenced during a study of cytomegalovirus exposure and HLA in healthy donors. As regards this clone: What it binds is not known. Distinct nucleotide sequences in the sample also encode this CDR3.

This PCR relied on a set of 60 Vbeta primers and 13 Jbeta primers. Measured with immunoSEQ multiplex PCR; TCRdb has only the in-frame clones, and not every one. The sample carries about 67,000 clones, over 75% recorded once. CDR3 length: 15 residues. V was clipped by 2 bases and J by 8 bases, with 16 bases between them. CDR1 and CDR2 (germline): MNHEY, SMNVEV (reference sequence). Study-wide points: Later work associated roughly 17,000 TCR beta sequences with HLA alleles at 0.05 false discovery rate. Confirmation was obtained in vitro that a few CMV-associated chains are specific for CMV antigens. Listed as cytomegalovirus-associated were 164 TCR beta chains.

The V and J genes are TRBV27 and TRBJ2-1; D is possibly TRBD2 (5 bases). The sample was PBMCs. This clonotype was obtained from a man between 35 and 55 years old in good health and CMV-seronegative. The CDR3 bases are TGTGCCAGCAGTTTAGTTCTAGCAGGTGGGGATGAGCAGTTCTTC. Translating it yields CASSLVLAGGDEQFF.